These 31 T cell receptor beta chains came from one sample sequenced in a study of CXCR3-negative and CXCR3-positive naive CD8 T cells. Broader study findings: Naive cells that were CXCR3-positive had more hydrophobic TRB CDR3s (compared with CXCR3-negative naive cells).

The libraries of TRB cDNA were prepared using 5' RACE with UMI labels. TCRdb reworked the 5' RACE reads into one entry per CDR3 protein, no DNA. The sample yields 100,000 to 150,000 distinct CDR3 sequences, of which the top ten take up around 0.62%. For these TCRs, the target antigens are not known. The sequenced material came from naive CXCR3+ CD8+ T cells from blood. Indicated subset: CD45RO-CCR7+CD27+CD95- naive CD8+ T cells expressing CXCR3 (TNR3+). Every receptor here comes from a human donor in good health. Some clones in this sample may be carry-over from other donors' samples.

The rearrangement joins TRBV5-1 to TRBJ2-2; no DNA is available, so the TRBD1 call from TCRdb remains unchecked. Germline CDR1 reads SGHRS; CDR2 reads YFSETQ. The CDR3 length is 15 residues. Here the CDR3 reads CASSPGGGSAGELFF.

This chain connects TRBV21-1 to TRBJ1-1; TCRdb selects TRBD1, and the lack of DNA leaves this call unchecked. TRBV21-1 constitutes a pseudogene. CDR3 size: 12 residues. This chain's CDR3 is CASRTGGTEAFF.

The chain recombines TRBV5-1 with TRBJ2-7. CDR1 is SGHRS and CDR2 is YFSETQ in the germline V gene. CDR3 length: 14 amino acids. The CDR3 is CASSLDRSSYEQYF.

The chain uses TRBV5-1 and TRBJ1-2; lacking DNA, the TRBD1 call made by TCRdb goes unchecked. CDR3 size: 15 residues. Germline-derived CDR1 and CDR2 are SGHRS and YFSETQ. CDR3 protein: CASSPGPSVGYGYTF.

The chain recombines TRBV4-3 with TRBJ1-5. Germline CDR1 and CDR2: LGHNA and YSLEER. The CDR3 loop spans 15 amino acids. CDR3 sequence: CASSQDKEDGQPQHF.

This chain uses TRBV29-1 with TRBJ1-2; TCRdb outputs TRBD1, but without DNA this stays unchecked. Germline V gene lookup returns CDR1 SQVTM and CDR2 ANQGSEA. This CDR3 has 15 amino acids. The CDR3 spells CSVTGGGRNIYGYTF.

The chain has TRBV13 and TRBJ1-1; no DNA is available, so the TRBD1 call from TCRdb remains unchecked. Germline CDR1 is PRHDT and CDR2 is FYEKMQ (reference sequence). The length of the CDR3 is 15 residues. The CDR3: CASSSAGDPNTEAFF.

CDR3 sequence: CASSLDRVLYEQYF. The V gene is TRBV7-6, the J gene TRBJ2-7; TCRdb's D gene call, TRBD1, goes unchecked for lack of DNA. The germline V gene has CDR1 SGHVS and CDR2 FNYEAQ. CDR3 size: 14 residues.

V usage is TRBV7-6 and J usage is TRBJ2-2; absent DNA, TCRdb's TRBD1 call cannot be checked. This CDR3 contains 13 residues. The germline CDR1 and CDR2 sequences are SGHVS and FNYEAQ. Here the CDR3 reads CASSPGITGELFF.

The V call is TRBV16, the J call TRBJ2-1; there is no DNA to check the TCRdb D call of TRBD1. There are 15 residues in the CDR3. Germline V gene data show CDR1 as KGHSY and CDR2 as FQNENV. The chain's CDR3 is CASSQGQDSYNEQFF.

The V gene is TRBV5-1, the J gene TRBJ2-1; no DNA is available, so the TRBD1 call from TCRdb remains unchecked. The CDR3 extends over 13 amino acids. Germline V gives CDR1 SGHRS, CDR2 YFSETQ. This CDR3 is CASSLEGDNEQFF.

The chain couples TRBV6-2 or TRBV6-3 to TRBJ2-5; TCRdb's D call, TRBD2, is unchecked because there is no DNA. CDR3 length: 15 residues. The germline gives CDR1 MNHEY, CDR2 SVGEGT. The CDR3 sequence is CASSYSYGPQETQYF.

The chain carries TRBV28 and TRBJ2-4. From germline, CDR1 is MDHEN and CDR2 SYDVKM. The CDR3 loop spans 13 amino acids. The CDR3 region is CASRSLAENIQYF.

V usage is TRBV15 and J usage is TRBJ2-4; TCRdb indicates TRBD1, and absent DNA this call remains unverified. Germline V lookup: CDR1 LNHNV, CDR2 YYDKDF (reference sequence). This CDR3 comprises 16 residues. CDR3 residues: CATSPRDRGAKNIQYF.

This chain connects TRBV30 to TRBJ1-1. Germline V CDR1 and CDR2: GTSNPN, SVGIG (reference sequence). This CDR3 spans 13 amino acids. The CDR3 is CAWSVGENTEAFF.

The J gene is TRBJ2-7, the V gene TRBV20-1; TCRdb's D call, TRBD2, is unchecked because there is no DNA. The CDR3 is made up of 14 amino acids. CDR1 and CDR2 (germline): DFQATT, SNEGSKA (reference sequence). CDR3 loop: CSARVAGGVYEQYF.

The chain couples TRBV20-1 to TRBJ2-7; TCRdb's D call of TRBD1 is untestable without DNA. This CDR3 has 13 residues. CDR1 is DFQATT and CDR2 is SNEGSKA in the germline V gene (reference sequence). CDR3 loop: CSAGEQGAYEQYF.

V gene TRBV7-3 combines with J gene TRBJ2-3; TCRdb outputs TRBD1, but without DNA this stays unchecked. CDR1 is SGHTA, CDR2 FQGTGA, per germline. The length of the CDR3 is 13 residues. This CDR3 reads CASSGGPGDTQYF.

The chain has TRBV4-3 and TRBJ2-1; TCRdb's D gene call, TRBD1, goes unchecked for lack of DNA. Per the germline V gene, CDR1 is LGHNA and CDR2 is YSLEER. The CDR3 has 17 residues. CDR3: CASSQRVGQGARNEQFF.

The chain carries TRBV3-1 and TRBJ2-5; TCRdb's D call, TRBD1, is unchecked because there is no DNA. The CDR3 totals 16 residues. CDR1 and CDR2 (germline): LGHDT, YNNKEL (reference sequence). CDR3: CASSPGAGAFQETQYF.

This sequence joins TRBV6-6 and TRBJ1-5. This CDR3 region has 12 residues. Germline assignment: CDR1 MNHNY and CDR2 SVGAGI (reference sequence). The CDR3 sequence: CASSYSAQPQHF.

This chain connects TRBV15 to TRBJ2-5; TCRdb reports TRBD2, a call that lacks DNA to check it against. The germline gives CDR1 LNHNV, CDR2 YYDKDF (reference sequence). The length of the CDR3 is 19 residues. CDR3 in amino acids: CATSRDPVGSGRAEETQYF.

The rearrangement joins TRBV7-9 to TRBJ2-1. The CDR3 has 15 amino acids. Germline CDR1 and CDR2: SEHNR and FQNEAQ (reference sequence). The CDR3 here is CASSSTTSSYNEQFF.

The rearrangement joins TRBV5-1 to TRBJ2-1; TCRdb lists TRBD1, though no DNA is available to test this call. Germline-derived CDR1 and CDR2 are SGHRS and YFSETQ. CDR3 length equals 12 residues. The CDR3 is CASSRHPGEQFF. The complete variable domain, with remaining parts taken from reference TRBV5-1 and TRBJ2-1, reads KAGVTQTPRYLIKTRGQQVTLSCSPISGHRSVSWYQQTPGQGLQFLFEYFSETQRNKGNFPGRFSGRQFSNSRSEMNVSTLELGDSALYLCASSRHPGEQFFGPGTRLTVL.

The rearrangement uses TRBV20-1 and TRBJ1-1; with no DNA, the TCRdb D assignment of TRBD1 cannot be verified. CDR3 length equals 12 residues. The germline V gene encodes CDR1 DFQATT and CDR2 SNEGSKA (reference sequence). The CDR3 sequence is CSAATGDTEAFF.

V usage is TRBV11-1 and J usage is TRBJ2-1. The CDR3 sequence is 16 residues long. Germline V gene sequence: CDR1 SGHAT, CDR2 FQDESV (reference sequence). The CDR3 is CASSPVHLSSYNEQFF. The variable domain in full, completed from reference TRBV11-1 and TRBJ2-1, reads EAEVAQSPRYKITEKSQAVAFWCDPISGHATLYWYRQILGQGPELLVQFQDESVVDDSQLPKDRFSAERLKGVDSTLKIQPAELGDSAMYLCASSPVHLSSYNEQFFGPGTRLTVL.

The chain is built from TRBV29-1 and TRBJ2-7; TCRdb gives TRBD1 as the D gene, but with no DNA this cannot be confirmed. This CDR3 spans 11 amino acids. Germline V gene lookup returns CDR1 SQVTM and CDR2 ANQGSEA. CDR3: CSVDRGYEQYF.

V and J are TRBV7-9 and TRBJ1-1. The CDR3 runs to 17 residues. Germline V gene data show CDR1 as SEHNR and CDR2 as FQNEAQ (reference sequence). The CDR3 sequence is CASSSTAGGGVNTEAFF.

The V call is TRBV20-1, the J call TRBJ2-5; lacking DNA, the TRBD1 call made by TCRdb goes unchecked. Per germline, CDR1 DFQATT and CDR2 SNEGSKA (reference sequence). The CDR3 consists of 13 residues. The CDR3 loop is CSARDRAEETQYF.

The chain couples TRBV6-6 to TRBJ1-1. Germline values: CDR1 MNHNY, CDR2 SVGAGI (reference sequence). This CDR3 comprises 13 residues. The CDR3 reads CASSYSVKEKAFF.

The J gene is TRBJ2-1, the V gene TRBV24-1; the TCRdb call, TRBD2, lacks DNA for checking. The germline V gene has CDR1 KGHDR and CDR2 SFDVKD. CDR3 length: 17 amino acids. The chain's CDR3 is CATSDNLLREGLNEQFF.